The source of this TCR beta chain is a study of beta chain features in type 1 diabetes. Study-wide results and limits: For Type 1 diabetes patients, all four CD4+ subsets carried TCRB CDR3s that were moderately but significantly shorter.

Every isolated RNA sample was fully reverse transcribed, so sequencing captured expressed TCRB transcripts. Repertoires were generated with immunoSEQ multiplex PCR, while TCRdb's copy carries only in-frame clones and drops some. The sample yields under 950,000 clones, around a sixth seen once. Germline V gene data show CDR1 as SGDLS and CDR2 as YYNGEE. J was trimmed by 10 bases and V by 1 base; bases with no gene match: 7. This CDR3 contains 14 residues. Note on this clone: Its specificity is unknown.

The single heparinised draw taken from each donor contained about 120 mL of blood on average. The TCR was taken from a woman aged 18-30 years in good health. Sequencing input: naive CD4+ T cells from blood. The chain uses TRBV9 and TRBJ2-1; 8 bases agree with TRBD2. The CDR3 loop reads CASSVTSGRGEQFF. DNA for the CDR3: TGTGCCAGCAGCGTAACCTCCGGGAGGGGAGAGCAGTTCTTC.